These T cell receptor beta chains were read from a single sample in a study of shared clonotypes between healthy human individuals. TCRdb keeps only in-frame clones here, not all; method: immunoSEQ multiplex PCR. Of some 2,500,000 clones in the sample, roughly 90% were seen once. The sample consisted of naive CD4+ T cells from PBMCs. Receptor source: a man younger than 35 in good health. Some clones in this sample may be carry-over from other donors' samples. Both conserved end residues are part of each CDR3. A D gene is named only where the DNA matches it firmly. Not all rows give a size; the values are once, few, many and, for expanded clones, a class.

j_call,clone_size,v_call,d_call,cdr3_aa,cdr3_nt
TRBJ2-1,NA,TRBV4-1,TRBD2,CASSPPGLAGVDEQFF,TGCGCCAGCAGCCCTCCGGGACTAGCGGGCGTTGATGAGCAGTTCTTC
TRBJ1-5,NA,TRBV4-1,NA,CASSQVSVRNQPQHF,TGCGCCAGCAGCCAAGTTTCGGTCCGCAATCAGCCCCAGCATTTT
TRBJ1-2,NA,TRBV7-2,TRBD1,CASSTDSTGVNGYTF,TGTGCCAGCAGCACAGACTCGACAGGGGTGAATGGCTACACCTTC
TRBJ1-2,NA,TRBV15,NA,CATSSGLAGGYTF,TGTGCCACCAGCAGCGGTTTAGCGGGGGGCTACACCTTC
TRBJ2-5,NA,TRBV19,NA,CASSTSRVLQETQYF,TGTGCCAGTAGTACAAGCCGGGTTTTACAAGAGACCCAGTACTTC
TRBJ1-3,NA,TRBV14,NA,CASSQVVPWAGNTIYF,TGTGCCAGCAGCCAAGTGGTACCTTGGGCTGGAAACACCATATATTTT
TRBJ2-7,NA,TRBV4-1,NA,CASNRDGDSYEQYF,TGCGCCAGCAATAGGGATGGGGACTCCTACGAGCAGTACTTC
TRBJ1-6,NA,TRBV7-2,TRBD1,CASSLAGTAYNSPLHF,TGTGCCAGCAGCCTGGCCGGGACAGCCTATAATTCACCCCTCCACTTT
TRBJ2-1,NA,TRBV28,TRBD2,CASSFGGSQSEQFF,TGTGCCAGCAGTTTCGGCGGGAGTCAGAGTGAGCAGTTCTTC
TRBJ2-7,NA,TRBV5-1,NA,CASSLPGSQYEQYF,TGCGCCAGCAGCTTACCGGGTAGTCAATACGAGCAGTACTTC
TRBJ1-5,NA,TRBV28,TRBD1,CASINRGQPQHF,TGTGCCAGCATAAACAGGGGTCAGCCCCAGCATTTT
TRBJ1-4,NA,TRBV6-1,NA,CASSGNMDEKLFF,TGTGCCAGCAGTGGGAACATGGATGAAAAACTGTTTTTT
TRBJ2-2,NA,TRBV25-1,NA,CASSPLPNTGELFF,TGTGCCAGCAGCCCTCTGCCGAACACCGGGGAGCTGTTTTTT
TRBJ1-1,NA,TRBV9,NA,CASSKRVGSPQFVNTEAFF,TGTGCCAGCTCGAAGAGGGTGGGATCCCCACAGTTCGTAAACACTGAAGCTTTCTTT
TRBJ2-1,NA,TRBV5-4,NA,CASSLGGGNYNEQFF,TGTGCCAGCAGCTTGGGAGGTGGCAACTACAATGAGCAGTTCTTC
TRBJ2-7,NA,TRBV11-2,NA,CASSLGVSRGGSYEQYF,TGTGCCAGCAGCTTAGGCGTCTCACGGGGAGGCTCCTACGAGCAGTACTTC
TRBJ2-7,NA,TRBV2,NA,CASSEGPGSGQYF,TGTGCCAGCAGTGAAGGCCCTGGGAGCGGGCAGTACTTC
TRBJ2-7,NA,TRBV20-1,NA,CSASRGGEQYF,TGCAGTGCTAGCCGGGGAGGCGAGCAGTACTTC
TRBJ2-7,once,TRBV7-6,NA,CASRQQGTYEQYF,TGTGCCAGCAGACAGCAGGGGACCTACGAGCAGTACTTC
TRBJ1-2,NA,TRBV19,NA,CASSMLRGRLNYGYTF,TGTGCCAGTAGTATGCTGCGGGGGCGACTAAACTATGGCTACACCTTC
TRBJ2-2,NA,TRBV4-1,TRBD2,CASRPPGTSTGELFF,TGCGCCAGCAGACCCCCCGGGACTAGCACCGGGGAGCTGTTTTTT
TRBJ1-3,NA,TRBV9,TRBD1,CASSSLDRVSGNTIYF,TGTGCCAGCAGCTCTCTGGACAGGGTTTCTGGAAACACCATATATTTT
TRBJ1-5,NA,TRBV11-2,TRBD1,CASSTDRAIQPQHF,TGTGCCAGCAGCACGGACAGGGCAATTCAGCCCCAGCATTTT
TRBJ2-1,NA,TRBV6-5,TRBD1,CASSATGREQFF,TGTGCCAGCAGTGCGACAGGGCGCGAGCAGTTCTTC
TRBJ1-1,few,TRBV9,NA,CASSVMGNTEAFF,TGTGCCAGCAGCGTTATGGGGAACACTGAAGCTTTCTTT
TRBJ1-1,NA,TRBV28,NA,CASSLIQGFKAFF,TGTGCCAGCAGTTTAATCCAGGGATTCAAAGCTTTCTTT
TRBJ1-3,few,TRBV5-6,NA,CASSLAQRGRNTIYF,TGTGCCAGCAGCTTGGCACAGCGAGGGAGGAACACCATATATTTT
TRBJ1-2,NA,TRBV28,NA,CASKGTDSNYGYTF,TGTGCCAGCAAAGGGACGGATTCTAACTATGGCTACACCTTC
TRBJ2-3,NA,TRBV7-9,NA,CASSLTVLDTQYF,TGTGCCAGCAGCTTGACAGTTCTAGATACGCAGTATTTT